These 6 T cell receptor beta chains came from one sample sequenced in a study of blood T cell repertoires in COVID-19 (dated by TCRdb to 2019 to 2021). Preparation of the library involved the immunoSEQ multiplex PCR assay. Drawn from immuneACCESS, this table holds only the in-frame rearrangements with V and J called that TCRdb kept. Clones are partly lost; checked studies trace under half to an unresolved V gene and leave the rest unexplained. Present in this sample are approximately 250,000 clones, around 88% of which were seen just once. Together, the top ten hold over 1% of the sample. Sequenced sample: PBMCs or T cells enriched from blood (not recorded which). All receptors come from a woman between 40 and 50 years old with acute COVID-19.

This chain joins TRBV2 and TRBJ1-6, with a tentative D call TRBD1 (5 bases). The CDR3 contains 14 residues. V was pared by 4 bases and J by 5 bases, with 9 bases between. Looked up from germline, CDR1 is SNHLY and CDR2 is FYNNEI. This CDR3 is CASSGQGNNSPLHF. As DNA, the CDR3 is TGTGCCAGCAGTGGGCAGGGTAATAATTCACCCCTCCACTTT.

This chain links TRBV5-1 with TRBJ2-7, with 9 bases lining up with TRBD2. The V and J ends lost 1 base and 2 bases, in that order; junction bases with no gene match: 10. The germline CDR1 and CDR2 sequences are SGHRS and YFSETQ. This CDR3 has 17 amino acids. CDR3 in DNA: TGCGCCAGCAGCTTGACAGCGCTACGGACTAGCGCCTACGAGCAGTACTTC. Its translation is CASSLTALRTSAYEQYF.

V gene TRBV5-4 combines with J gene TRBJ2-1; TRBD2 aligns across 16 bases. The germline gives CDR1 SGHNT, CDR2 YYREEE (reference sequence). CDR3 size: 19 residues. The J segment lost 6 bases and the V segment lost 6 bases, leaving 15 bases of the junction unmatched. The chain's CDR3 is CASTRSGTSGRVNSNEQFF. As DNA, the CDR3 is TGTGCCAGCACCCGATCCGGGACTAGCGGGAGGGTGAATAGCAATGAGCAGTTCTTC.

CDR3 bases: TGTGCCGCCCGACTAGCGGGGACGAACACCGGGGAGCTGTTTTTT. Amino acid sequence: CAARLAGTNTGELFF. This chain links TRBV10-3 with TRBJ2-2; 11 nucleotides align to TRBD2. The CDR3 is 15 amino acids. Germline CDR1 reads ENHRY; CDR2 reads SYGVKD. V lost 11 bases and J lost 0; bases outside the gene matches: 5.

Here the CDR3 DNA reads TGTGCCAGCAGCGCTGACAGGGGTATCGAAAAACTGTTTTTT. Residues: CASSADRGIEKLFF. V is TRBV9 and J is TRBJ1-4; 8 bases align to TRBD1. The V and J ends lost 3 bases and 8 bases, in that order; junction bases with no gene match: 6. The length of the CDR3 is 14 residues. CDR1 SGDLS and CDR2 YYNGEE come from the germline V gene.

The J gene is TRBJ1-2, the V gene TRBV7-8; 9 bases map to TRBD1. CDR1 SGHVS and CDR2 FQNEAQ come from the germline V gene. After removal of 5 bases from V and 1 base from J, the junction contained 5 bases not matched to a gene. The CDR3 runs to 15 residues. CDR3 sequence reads: CASSLGTGSNYGYTF. In DNA form, the CDR3 reads TGTGCCAGCAGCCTCGGGACAGGGAGTAACTATGGCTACACCTTC.